The sequence of this T cell receptor (beta chain) was determined in a study of blood T cells in healthy people across ages. The germline V and J ends were trimmed by 7 bases and 9 bases, with 16 bases remaining between them. The CDR3 spans 14 residues. Germline V gene data show CDR1 as MNHEY and CDR2 as SMNVEV (reference sequence). Using a J-beta primer mix together with a sample-barcoded 5' primer, a second PCR was run for roughly 6 to 11 cycles. TCRdb reanalysed the 5' RACE reads using MiXCR and keeps one entry per CDR3 protein. The data hold over 700,000 distinct CDR3 sequences, with roughly 50% observed a single time.

The clonotype comes from a man at least 80 years old in good health. The rearrangement joins TRBV27 to TRBJ1-6; D gene uncertain. The sample consisted of blood. CDR3 in amino acids: CASTPGEEGSPLHF. CDR3 DNA sequence: TGTGCCAGCACACCTGGCGAGGAAGGTTCACCCCTCCACTTT.